This T cell receptor (beta chain) was found in a study of blood T cells in healthy people across ages. Study summary: Template switching picked up about one barcoded beta molecule for each two T cells. Study results and limitations: PBMCs left unsorted prevented a conclusive naive versus antigen-experienced comparison.

A sample-barcoded 5' primer and a J-beta primer mix were used in a second PCR of about 6 to 11 cycles. Samples each returned at least 3 million CDR3-containing paired-end reads. A single record per CDR3 protein comes from TCRdb applying MiXCR to the 5' RACE reads. The table lists about 1.5 million distinct CDR3 sequences, roughly 43% of them singletons. CDR1 MNHEY and CDR2 SMNVEV come from the germline V gene (reference sequence). CDR3 size: 13 residues. V was clipped by 8 bases and J by 3 bases, with 12 bases between them. Each sample used at least 6.5 million PBMCs. On this clonotype itself: Its antigen is not known.

This clonotype was obtained from a young woman in good health. Sequenced input: blood. The rearrangement uses TRBV27 and TRBJ2-3, with D tentatively TRBD2 (6 bases). The CDR3 nucleotides read TGTGCCAGCCTTCTGAGCGGGACAGATACGCAGTATTTT. Its protein product is CASLLSGTDTQYF.